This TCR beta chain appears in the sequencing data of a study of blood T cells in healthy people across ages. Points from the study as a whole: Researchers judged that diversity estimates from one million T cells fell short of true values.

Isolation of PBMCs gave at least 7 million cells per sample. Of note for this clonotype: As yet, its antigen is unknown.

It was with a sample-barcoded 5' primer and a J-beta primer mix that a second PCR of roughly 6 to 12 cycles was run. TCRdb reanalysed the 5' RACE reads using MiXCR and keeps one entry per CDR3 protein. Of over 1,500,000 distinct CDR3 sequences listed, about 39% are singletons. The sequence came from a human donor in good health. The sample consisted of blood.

CDR3 coding DNA: TGTGCCAGCAGCCTCCTCGGACAGGGGGAATTGGACGAGCAGTACTTC. It yields the protein CASSLLGQGELDEQYF. V and J are TRBV4-2 and TRBJ2-4, with 10 bases matching TRBD1. The assigned J gene may be wrong: the sequence end matches TRBJ2-7 better. CDR3 length equals 16 residues. Germline lookup yields CDR1 LGHNA and CDR2 YNFKEQ.